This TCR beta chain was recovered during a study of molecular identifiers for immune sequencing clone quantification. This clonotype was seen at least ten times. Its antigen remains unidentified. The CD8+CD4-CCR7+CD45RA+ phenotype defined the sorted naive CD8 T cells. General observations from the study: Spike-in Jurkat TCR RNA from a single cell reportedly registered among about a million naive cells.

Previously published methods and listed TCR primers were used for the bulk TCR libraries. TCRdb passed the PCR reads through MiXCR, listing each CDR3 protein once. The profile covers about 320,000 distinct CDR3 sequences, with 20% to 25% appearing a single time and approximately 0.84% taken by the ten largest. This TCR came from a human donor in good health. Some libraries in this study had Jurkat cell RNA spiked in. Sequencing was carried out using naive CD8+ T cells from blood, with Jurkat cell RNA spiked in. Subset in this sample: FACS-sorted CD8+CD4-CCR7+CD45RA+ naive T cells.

The CDR3, as DNA: TGCAGTGCTGCCCCCCGGACAAGCTATAGCAATCAGCCCCAGCATTTT. Translation: CSAAPRTSYSNQPQHF. The chain links TRBV20-1 to TRBJ1-5, with D possibly being TRBD1 (5 bases). V was pared by 5 bases and J by 0 bases, with 17 bases between. Per germline, CDR1 DFQATT and CDR2 SNEGSKA (reference sequence). This CDR3 is built from 16 residues.